This TCR beta chain came from a study of shared clonotypes between healthy human individuals. The CDR3 runs to 14 residues. Germline values: CDR1 KGHSH, CDR2 LQKENI. The V and J ends lost 6 bases and 0 bases, in that order; junction bases with no gene match: 4. In the original workflow: Filtering differed, since immunoSEQ gave only junction sequences and no quality scores. Data came from immunoSEQ multiplex PCR; TCRdb stores just in-frame clones and leaves some out. V, J and clone size are those of that table, while D and trimming were read from the DNA. The sample lists approximately 1,000,000 clones; roughly 74% were seen once.

This TCR was sampled from a man younger than 35 in good health. Some clones in this sample may be carry-over from other donors' samples. The sample was memory CD4+ T cells from PBMCs. Subset here: CD45RA-negative fraction. The V call is TRBV18, the J call TRBJ1-2; TRBD1 matches at 7 bases. The CDR3 DNA sequence: TGTGCCAGCTCCCCGGGACAGACTAACTATGGCTACACCTTC. Translation: CASSPGQTNYGYTF. The variable domain in full, completed from reference TRBV18 and TRBJ1-2, reads NAGVMQNPRHLVRRRGQEARLRCSPMKGHSHVYWYRQLPEEGLKFMVYLQKENIIDESGMPKERFSAEFPKEGPSILRIQQVVRGDSAAYFCASSPGQTNYGYTFGSGTRLTVV.